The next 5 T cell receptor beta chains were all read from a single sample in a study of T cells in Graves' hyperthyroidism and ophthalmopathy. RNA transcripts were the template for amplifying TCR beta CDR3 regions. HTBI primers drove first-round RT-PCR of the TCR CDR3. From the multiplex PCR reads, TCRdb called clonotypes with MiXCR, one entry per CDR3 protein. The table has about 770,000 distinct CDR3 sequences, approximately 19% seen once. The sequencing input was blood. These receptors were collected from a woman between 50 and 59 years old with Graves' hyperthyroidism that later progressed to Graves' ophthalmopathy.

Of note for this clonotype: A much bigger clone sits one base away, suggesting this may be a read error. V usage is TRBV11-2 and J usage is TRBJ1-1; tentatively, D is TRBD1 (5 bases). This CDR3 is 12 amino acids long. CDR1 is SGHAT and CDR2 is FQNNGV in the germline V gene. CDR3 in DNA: TGTGCCGGCAGTTCCGGGGCTAGTGAAGCTTTCTTT. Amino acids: CAGSSGASEAFF.

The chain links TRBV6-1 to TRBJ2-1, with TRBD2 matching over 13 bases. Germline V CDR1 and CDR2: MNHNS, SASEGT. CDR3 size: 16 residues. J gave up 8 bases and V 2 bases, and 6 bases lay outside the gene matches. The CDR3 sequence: CASSELTSGGFDEQFF. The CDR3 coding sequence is TGTGCCAGCAGTGAATTGACTAGCGGGGGGTTTGATGAGCAGTTCTTC.

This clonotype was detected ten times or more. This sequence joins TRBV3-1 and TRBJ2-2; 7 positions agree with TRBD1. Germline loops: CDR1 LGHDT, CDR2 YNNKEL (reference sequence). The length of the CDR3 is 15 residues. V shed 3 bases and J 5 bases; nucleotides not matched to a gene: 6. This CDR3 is CASSHRQGRTGELFF. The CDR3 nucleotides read TGTGCCAGCAGCCATCGACAGGGAAGGACCGGGGAGCTGTTTTTT.

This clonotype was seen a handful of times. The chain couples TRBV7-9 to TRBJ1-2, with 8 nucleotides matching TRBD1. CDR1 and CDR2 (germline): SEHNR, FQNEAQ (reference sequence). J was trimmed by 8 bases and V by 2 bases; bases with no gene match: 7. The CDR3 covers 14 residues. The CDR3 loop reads CASSLIPTGGGYTF. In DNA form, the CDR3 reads TGTGCCAGCAGCTTAATCCCCACAGGGGGAGGCTACACCTTC. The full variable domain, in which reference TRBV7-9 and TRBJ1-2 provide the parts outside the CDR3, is DTGVSQNPRHKITKRGQNVTFRCDPISEHNRLYWYRQTLGQGPEFLTYFQNEAQLEKSRLLSDRFSAERPKGSFSTLEIQRTEQGDSAMYLCASSLIPTGGGYTFGSGTRLTVV.

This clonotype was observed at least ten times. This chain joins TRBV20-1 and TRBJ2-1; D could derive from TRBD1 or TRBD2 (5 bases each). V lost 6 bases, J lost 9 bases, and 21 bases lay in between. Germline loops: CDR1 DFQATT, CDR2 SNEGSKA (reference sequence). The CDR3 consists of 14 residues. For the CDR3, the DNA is TGCAGTGCACCCACAGGTACTAAACGGGGTGAGCAGTTCTTC. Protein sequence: CSAPTGTKRGEQFF.